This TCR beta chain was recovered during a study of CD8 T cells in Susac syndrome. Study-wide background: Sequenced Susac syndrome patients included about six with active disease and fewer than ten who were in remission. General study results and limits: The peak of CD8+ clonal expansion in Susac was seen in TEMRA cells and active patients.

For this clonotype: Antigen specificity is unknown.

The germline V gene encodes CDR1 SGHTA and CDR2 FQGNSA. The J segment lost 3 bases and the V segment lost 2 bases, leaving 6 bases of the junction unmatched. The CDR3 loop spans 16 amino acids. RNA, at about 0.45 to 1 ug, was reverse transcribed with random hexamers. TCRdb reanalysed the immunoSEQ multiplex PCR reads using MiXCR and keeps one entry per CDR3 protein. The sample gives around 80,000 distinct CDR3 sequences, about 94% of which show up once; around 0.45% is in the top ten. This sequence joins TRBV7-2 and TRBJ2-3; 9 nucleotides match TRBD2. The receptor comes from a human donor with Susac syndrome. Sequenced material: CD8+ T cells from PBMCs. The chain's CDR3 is CASSLSGGLGTDTQYF. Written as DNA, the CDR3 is TGTGCCAGCAGCTTAAGCGGGGGGCTGGGTACAGATACGCAGTATTTT.